What follows are 23 T cell receptor beta chains derived from one specimen sequenced in a study of cytomegalovirus exposure and HLA in healthy donors. Amplification used 60 Vbeta primers and 13 Jbeta primers. The protocol was immunoSEQ multiplex PCR, while the TCRdb copy is restricted to in-frame clones and leaves out a portion. This sample has about 200,000 clones; over 65% occur once, and the top ten carry 3.4%. Sequencing used PBMCs. All receptors come from a man in his forties or fifties in good health and CMV-seropositive.

The gene calls are TRBV7-9 and TRBJ2-3; 9 positions match TRBD2. Germline V gene data show CDR1 as SEHNR and CDR2 as FQNEAQ (reference sequence). The CDR3 covers 17 residues. Trimming at V came to 4 bases and at J to 3 bases, leaving 11 bases not matched to a gene. As DNA, the CDR3 is TGTGCCAGCAGCTCAGGGTGGTTCGCGGGAGGGACAGATACGCAGTATTTT. Protein: CASSSGWFAGGTDTQYF.

The genes are TRBV4-1 and TRBJ2-2, with D possibly TRBD1 on 6 matching bases. V lost 8 bases, J lost 6 bases, and 10 bases lay in between. CDR3 length: 12 amino acids. CDR1 and CDR2 from the germline V gene are MGHRA and YSYEKL. The chain's CDR3 is CASSPGAGELFF. DNA of the CDR3: TGCGCCAGCTCCCCAGGGGCCGGGGAGCTGTTTTTT.

The chain carries TRBV30 and TRBJ1-4; a possible D gene is TRBD1 (5 bases). Germline V lookup: CDR1 GTSNPN, CDR2 SVGIG (reference sequence). The CDR3 runs 15 residues. V gave up 0 bases and J gave up 5 bases, with 13 bases separating them. The CDR3 DNA reads TGTGCCTGGAGTGTACAGGACAACGGGAATGAAAAACTGTTTTTT. This sequence encodes CAWSVQDNGNEKLFF.

V gene TRBV11-2 combines with J gene TRBJ2-1; 10 nucleotides align to TRBD2. The CDR3 spans 15 residues. The V segment lost 3 bases and the J segment 6 bases; nucleotides outside the gene matches: 5. Germline V gene lookup returns CDR1 SGHAT and CDR2 FQNNGV. The CDR3 coding sequence is TGTGCCAGCAGCTTCATAGCGGGGGGCTTCAATGAGCAGTTCTTC. Its protein is CASSFIAGGFNEQFF.

This clone was found once. V is TRBV7-2 and J is TRBJ1-1; the D is unclear. The CDR3 consists of 14 residues. Trimming took off 1 base at V and 4 bases at J, with 10 bases between the two ends. The germline V gene encodes CDR1 SGHTA and CDR2 FQGNSA. CDR3 coding DNA: TGTGCCAGCAGCTTAGAGCGGGAGAGCACTGAAGCTTTCTTT. Its translation is CASSLERESTEAFF.

The chain recombines TRBV6-4 with TRBJ1-1, with 9 bases aligning to TRBD1. Losses at the gene ends were 6 bases for V and 3 bases for J; bases not matched to a gene: 8. The CDR3 runs to 15 residues. Germline values: CDR1 MRHNA, CDR2 SNTAGT. Written as DNA, the CDR3 is TGTGCCAGCAGAATCACAGGGGGCACTCACACTGAAGCTTTCTTT. Its protein product is CASRITGGTHTEAFF.

This chain's CDR3 is CASSRQGFNEQFF. The CDR3 nucleotides are TGTGCCAGCAGCCGCCAGGGGTTTAATGAGCAGTTCTTC. V gene TRBV6-6 combines with J gene TRBJ2-1; maybe TRBD1 (6 bases). Looked up from germline, CDR1 is MNHNY and CDR2 is SVGAGI (reference sequence). The V gene lost 6 bases and the J gene lost 7 bases, with 13 bases spanning the gap. The CDR3 contains 13 residues.

This chain links TRBV7-8 with TRBJ2-7, with TRBD1 matching over 10 bases. Germline V gene lookup returns CDR1 SGHVS and CDR2 FQNEAQ. V trimming: 5 bases; J trimming: 4 bases; junction bases outside the gene matches: 11. The CDR3 runs to 16 residues. Here the CDR3 reads CASSKPRDRGSYEQYF. CDR3 nucleotides: TGTGCCAGCAGCAAACCCCGGGACAGGGGTTCTTACGAGCAGTACTTC.

This chain uses TRBV11-2 with TRBJ2-3; TRBD2 matches at 9 bases. The V gene's germline CDR1 is SGHAT and CDR2 FQNNGV. With V trimmed by 1 base and J by 0 bases, 8 bases remained unmatched. The CDR3 length is 18 residues. In DNA form, the CDR3 reads TGTGCCAGCAGCTTAGGCGCGACTAGCGGATCTAGCACAGATACGCAGTATTTT. This gives the protein CASSLGATSGSSTDTQYF. Together with reference TRBV11-2 and TRBJ2-3, the CDR3 gives the full variable domain: EAGVAQSPRYKIIEKRQSVAFWCNPISGHATLYWYQQILGQGPKLLIQFQNNGVVDDSQLPKDRFSAERLKGVDSTLKIQPAKLEDSAVYLCASSLGATSGSSTDTQYFGPGTRLTVL.

The table lists this clone with a few counts. V is TRBV6-1 and J is TRBJ1-4; perhaps TRBD1 as D (6 bases). V lost 8 bases to trimming and J lost 5 bases, with 15 bases between them. Germline loops: CDR1 MNHNS, CDR2 SASEGT. The CDR3 has 14 amino acids. This CDR3 is CASGADSWNEKLFF. The CDR3 DNA sequence: TGTGCCAGCGGGGCGGACAGCTGGAATGAAAAACTGTTTTTT.

The chain joins TRBV28 to TRBJ2-7, with 15 bases lining up with TRBD2. The CDR3 spans 16 residues. The germline gives CDR1 MDHEN, CDR2 SYDVKM. J was trimmed by 12 bases and V by 5 bases; bases with no gene match: 14. The CDR3 protein is CASSTGGTSGRTLGYF. The CDR3 region has the DNA TGTGCCAGCAGTACAGGGGGGACTAGCGGGAGGACGTTGGGGTACTTC.

The rearrangement links TRBV5-1 to TRBJ2-5; 14 nucleotides agree with TRBD2. The CDR3 runs to 18 residues. V lost 4 bases and J lost 2; bases outside the gene matches: 10. CDR1 is SGHRS and CDR2 is YFSETQ in the germline V gene. CDR3 in DNA: TGCGCCAGCAGCACCGGGACTAGCGGGGGTTGGGTACAAGAGACCCAGTACTTC. It encodes CASSTGTSGGWVQETQYF.

This clone was detected a few times. V gene TRBV5-8 combines with J gene TRBJ2-2, with 9 nucleotides matching TRBD1. V was pared by 0 bases and J by 2 bases, with 5 bases of the junction left unmatched. CDR3 length: 17 residues. Germline loops: CDR1 SGHTS, CDR2 YDEGEE. This CDR3 reads CASSLEATGGNTGELFF. DNA for the CDR3: TGTGCCAGCAGCTTGGAAGCGACAGGGGGAAACACCGGGGAGCTGTTTTTT.

There are a few counts of this clone. The gene calls are TRBV9 and TRBJ2-5; TRBD1 matches 8 bases. The CDR3 consists of 13 residues. The junction had 0 bases not matched to a gene; V was cut back by 2 bases and J by 3 bases. Looked up from germline, CDR1 is SGDLS and CDR2 is YYNGEE. The CDR3 sequence is CASSVDREETQYF. The CDR3 nucleotides are TGTGCCAGCAGCGTGGACAGGGAAGAGACCCAGTACTTC.

This clone was counted a few times. The chain combines TRBV28 with TRBJ2-4; D perhaps matches TRBD1 (5 bases). Germline CDR1 and CDR2: MDHEN and SYDVKM. V was shortened by 5 bases and J by 1 base, with 18 bases between the two germline ends. The CDR3 extends over 17 amino acids. The DNA for the CDR3 is TGTGCCAGCAGTCCTCCCCCGACAGTGCGGGCCAAAAACATTCAGTACTTC. It is translated as CASSPPPTVRAKNIQYF.

This clone turned up a few times. The rearrangement uses TRBV19 and TRBJ1-6, with 8 bases that match TRBD1. The CDR3 has 14 residues. V lost 7 bases to trimming and J lost 7 bases; unmatched junction nucleotides: 6. From germline, CDR1 is LNHDA and CDR2 SQIVND (reference sequence). The DNA of the CDR3 is TGTGCCAGTAACCCACAGGGGGTGAATTCACCCCTCCACTTT. This translates into CASNPQGVNSPLHF.

The J gene is TRBJ1-3, the V gene TRBV28; 12 bases are shared with TRBD1. The CDR3 loop spans 17 amino acids. Trimming cost V 3 bases and J 3 bases; bases outside gene matches: 6. Germline V gene lookup returns CDR1 MDHEN and CDR2 SYDVKM. The CDR3, as DNA: TGTGCCAGCAGTTTTGGGACAGGGGGCGATTTTGGAAACACCATATATTTT. It encodes CASSFGTGGDFGNTIYF. Together with reference TRBV28 and TRBJ1-3, the CDR3 gives the full variable domain: DVKVTQSSRYLVKRTGEKVFLECVQDMDHENMFWYRQDPGLGLRLIYFSYDVKMKEKGDIPEGYSVSREKKERFSLILESASTNQTSMYLCASSFGTGGDFGNTIYFGEGSWLTVV.

The chain is built from TRBV5-1 and TRBJ2-2; 13 nucleotides agree with TRBD2. The germline V gene has CDR1 SGHRS and CDR2 YFSETQ. This CDR3 comprises 18 residues. V lost 1 base and J lost 0; bases outside the gene matches: 3. CDR3 loop: CASSLTGLAGANTGELFF. The CDR3 coding sequence is TGCGCCAGCAGCTTGACTGGACTAGCGGGGGCGAACACCGGGGAGCTGTTTTTT.

This chain joins TRBV28 and TRBJ2-7; 8 positions match TRBD1. Unmatched junction bases numbered 5, after V lost 1 base and J lost 0 bases. Germline CDR1 is MDHEN and CDR2 is SYDVKM. The CDR3 spans 16 residues. CDR3 DNA sequence: TGTGCCAGCAGTTTATCGACAGGGGCTATCTCCTACGAGCAGTACTTC. It codes for CASSLSTGAISYEQYF. The full variable domain, with the rest looked up from reference TRBV28 and TRBJ2-7, is DVKVTQSSRYLVKRTGEKVFLECVQDMDHENMFWYRQDPGLGLRLIYFSYDVKMKEKGDIPEGYSVSREKKERFSLILESASTNQTSMYLCASSLSTGAISYEQYFGPGTRLTVT.

This clone appeared a few times. The J gene is TRBJ2-3, the V gene TRBV6-5; 12 nucleotides match TRBD2. The CDR3 has 15 amino acids. V gave up 7 bases and J gave up 3 bases; unmatched junction bases: 5. Germline CDR1 and CDR2: MNHEY and SVGAGI. CDR3 loop: CASTPTSGRTDTQYF. In DNA form, the CDR3 reads TGTGCCAGCACCCCGACTAGCGGGAGAACAGATACGCAGTATTTT.

The V gene is TRBV7-6, the J gene TRBJ2-1, with D tentatively TRBD1 (8 bases). CDR3 length: 16 residues. The germline V gene has CDR1 SGHVS and CDR2 FNYEAQ. V was pared by 6 bases and J by 3 bases, with 18 bases between. This CDR3 is CASSSRAGQDYNEQFF. CDR3 nucleotide sequence: TGTGCCAGCAGTTCCCGAGCGGGACAGGACTACAATGAGCAGTTCTTC.

This chain links TRBV19 with TRBJ2-2; 7 positions match TRBD1. There are 14 residues in the CDR3. Germline lookup yields CDR1 LNHDA and CDR2 SQIVND (reference sequence). The junction had 13 bases not matched to a gene; V was cut back by 9 bases and J by 9 bases. The CDR3 sequence is CASSQHRGGRELFF. CDR3 DNA sequence: TGTGCCAGCAGTCAACACAGGGGCGGACGGGAGCTGTTTTTT.

The gene calls are TRBV18 and TRBJ2-5, with 7 bases lining up with TRBD1. Looked up from germline, CDR1 is KGHSH and CDR2 is LQKENI. CDR3 length: 14 residues. With V trimmed by 3 bases and J by 4 bases, 5 bases remained unmatched. The CDR3 DNA reads as TGTGCCAGCTCACCGCCGGACAGGATAGAGACCCAGTACTTC. Protein sequence: CASSPPDRIETQYF.